These T cell receptor beta chains were read from a single sample in a study of CD8 T cells in Susac syndrome. TCRdb re-called the immunoSEQ multiplex PCR reads through MiXCR, storing one row per CDR3 protein. The sample has approximately 130,000 distinct CDR3 sequences; around nine tenths are singletons. The sequencing input was CD8+ T cells from PBMCs. The receptors originated from a human donor with multiple sclerosis. The CDR3 runs from the conserved cysteine through the conserved F or W. D genes are given only for firm matches. Not every row has a clone size; where given, it reads once, few, many or a size class.

TRBV9,TRBJ2-1,.,.,TGTGCCAGCAGCTCTTGGGAAGGGGGCAATGAGCAGTTCTTC,CASSSWEGGNEQFF
TRBV5-1,TRBJ2-7,.,.,TGCGCCAGCAGCTTGGCCGGTTATTTGGGTGACGAGCAGTACTTC,CASSLAGYLGDEQYF
TRBV28,TRBJ2-7,TRBD2,.,TGTGCCAGCAGACCCGGATGGGGGGGAAAATTCTACGAGCAGTACTTC,CASRPGWGGKFYEQYF
TRBV27,TRBJ2-7,.,.,TGTGCCAGCAGTTTATCGCCCGACATCCCAACCCTCGAGCAGTACTTC,CASSLSPDIPTLEQYF
TRBV19,TRBJ2-2,TRBD2,.,TGTGCCAGTAGTATCGTAGGAATAGCGGGAGGTACGAACACCGGGGAGCTGTTTTTT,CASSIVGIAGGTNTGELFF
TRBV20-1,TRBJ2-2,TRBD2,once,TGCAGTGCTATGATAGCGGGGCTTAACACCGGGGAGCTGTTTTTT,CSAMIAGLNTGELFF
TRBV4-3,TRBJ1-1,.,.,TGCGCCAGCAGCCAAGAATGGCGTACGAACACTGAAGCTTTCTTT,CASSQEWRTNTEAFF
TRBV5-1,TRBJ2-7,TRBD2,.,TGCGCCAGCAGCTTCTCTAGCGGGAGCTTGAACGAGCAGTACTTC,CASSFSSGSLNEQYF
TRBV27,TRBJ1-1,TRBD1,.,TGTGCCAGCGGGACAGGGGCCAACACTGAAGCTTTCTTT,CASGTGANTEAFF
TRBV7-9,TRBJ1-1,.,.,TGTGCCAGCGCCCTGAGTCCGATGGAGGCTTTCTTT,CASALSPMEAFF
TRBV27,TRBJ1-5,.,.,TGTGCCAGCAGTTTATGGCCTCCGGGACTAGTTCAGCCCCAGCATTTT,CASSLWPPGLVQPQHF
TRBV11-2,TRBJ2-7,.,.,TGTGCCAGCAGCGTCGGGACGGGGGCAGACTACGAGCAGTACTTC,CASSVGTGADYEQYF
TRBV27,TRBJ1-3,.,.,TGTGCCAGCAGTTTTGCAGGCGGAAACACCATATATTTT,CASSFAGGNTIYF
TRBV3-1,TRBJ2-1,.,few,TGTGCCAGCAGCGGGCTCAACAATGAGCAGTTCTTC,CASSGLNNEQFF
TRBV13,TRBJ2-2,TRBD2,.,TGTGCCAGCAGCTTAGCTCTAGCGGGAGTAAACACCGGGGAGCTGTTTTTT,CASSLALAGVNTGELFF
TRBV25-1,TRBJ1-1,.,.,TGTGCCAGCTCCTACGGGGCAGACACTGAAGCTTTCTTT,CASSYGADTEAFF
TRBV28,TRBJ2-4,.,.,TGTGCCAGCAGTTGGACAGATTATCTAGCCAAAAACATTCAGTACTTC,CASSWTDYLAKNIQYF
TRBV12-3/TRBV12-4,TRBJ2-5,.,.,TGTGCCAGCAGTGTCGGATGGATGGAGACCCAGTACTTC,CASSVGWMETQYF
TRBV9,TRBJ2-2,TRBD2,.,TGTGCCAGCAGCATCCTAGCGGAAAACACCGGGGAGCTGTTTTTT,CASSILAENTGELFF
TRBV9,TRBJ2-7,.,.,TGTGCCAGCAGCGTAGGGGCGGAATACTACGAGCAGTACTTC,CASSVGAEYYEQYF
TRBV29-1,TRBJ1-4,TRBD1,once,TGCAGCGTTGAAGACTGGACAGGGGCTAATGAAAAACTGTTTTTT,CSVEDWTGANEKLFF
TRBV12-3/TRBV12-4,TRBJ1-4,TRBD1,.,TGTGCCAGCAGCTTGGGGATAGACAGGGGGCCAGAGGCAACTAATGAAAAACTGTTTTTT,CASSLGIDRGPEATNEKLFF
TRBV20-1,TRBJ2-1,TRBD1,.,TGCAGTGCATGGGGAGAGGGGGCGCAAAGGGATGAGCAGTTCTTC,CSAWGEGAQRDEQFF
TRBV6-1,TRBJ2-2,TRBD2,.,TGTGCCAGCAGTAGCGAACTAGCGGGAGGGGGCACCGGGGAGCTGTTTTTT,CASSSELAGGGTGELFF
TRBV27,TRBJ2-7,TRBD1,few,TGTGCCAGCAGTTTCGCCGGGACAGGGTGGTACGAGCAGTACTTC,CASSFAGTGWYEQYF
TRBV6-5,TRBJ2-1,TRBD2,.,TGTGCCAGCAGTTACACGGTAGCGGGAGATGAGCAGTTCTTC,CASSYTVAGDEQFF
TRBV6-2/TRBV6-3,TRBJ1-2,.,.,TGTGCCAGCAGTTACGGGATTTTCTATGGCTACACCTTC,CASSYGIFYGYTF
TRBV27,TRBJ2-5,.,.,TGTGCCAGCAGCTATGACTGGGAAACCCAAGAGACCCAGTACTTC,CASSYDWETQETQYF
TRBV5-6,TRBJ2-4,.,.,TGTGCCAGCAGCCTGTCCCTGGGGGACATTCAGTACTTC,CASSLSLGDIQYF
TRBV20-1,TRBJ2-1,TRBD2,.,TGCAGTGCTAGGTTGGCGGGAGGGAACTACAATGAGCAGTTCTTC,CSARLAGGNYNEQFF
TRBV19,TRBJ2-7,.,.,TGTGCCAGTAGCACCGGACACTGGGGTGATCAGTACTTC,CASSTGHWGDQYF
TRBV20-1,TRBJ2-1,TRBD2,.,TGCAGTGCTAGGTCTAGCGGCGATGAGCAGTTCTTC,CSARSSGDEQFF
TRBV30,TRBJ2-7,.,.,TGTGCCTGGAGCCCATCCCCAGTTAGGGGGATCTCCTACGAGCAGTACTTC,CAWSPSPVRGISYEQYF